One sample yielded the 8 T cell receptor beta chains listed below, sequenced in a study of blood T cell repertoires in COVID-19 (dated by TCRdb to the early 2020s). The library relied on the immunoSEQ multiplex PCR assay. The clones in this table, taken by TCRdb from immuneACCESS, are in-frame only. Not every clone is retained; where verified, under half of the shortfall comes from an unresolved V gene, and the cause of the rest is unknown. Recorded for this sample are roughly 100,000 clones; roughly 82% of them occurred a single time. The ten most abundant clones make up around 18% of the sample. Sequenced material: peripheral blood. The receptors shown here come from a man older than 75 with acute or convalescent COVID-19.

V is TRBV20-1 and J is TRBJ2-5; the match to TRBD2 covers 7 bases. The length of the CDR3 is 15 residues. With V trimmed by 3 bases and J by 0 bases, 7 bases remained unmatched. CDR1 is DFQATT and CDR2 is SNEGSKA in the germline V gene (reference sequence). The CDR3 region has the DNA TGCAGTGCTAGTGTCGGGGGGACTTACCAAGAGACCCAGTACTTC. Amino acids: CSASVGGTYQETQYF.

This chain uses TRBV5-4 with TRBJ1-1; possible D gene TRBD1, 6 bases. V lost 2 bases to trimming and J lost 1 base, with 15 bases between them. CDR1 SGHNT and CDR2 YYREEE come from the germline V gene (reference sequence). The CDR3 totals 16 residues. The CDR3 region has the DNA TGTGCCAGCAGCTTACGAGGTGGGACATCGAACACTGAAGCTTTCTTT. Its translation is CASSLRGGTSNTEAFF.

The genes are TRBV15 and TRBJ2-2; 8 nucleotides agree with TRBD2. The CDR3 is made up of 18 amino acids. The germline V gene encodes CDR1 LNHNV and CDR2 YYDKDF (reference sequence). Trimming took 3 bases from V and 3 from J; bases not matched to a gene: 12. This CDR3 reads CATSSRTKRERYTGELFF. The CDR3 DNA follows: TGTGCCACCAGCAGTCGTACCAAGCGGGAGCGATACACCGGGGAGCTGTTTTTT.

The V call is TRBV7-7, the J call TRBJ2-5; no firm D call. This CDR3 has 16 residues. The germline CDR1 and CDR2 sequences are SSHAT and FNYEAQ (reference sequence). V was pared by 1 base and J by 2 bases, with 14 bases between. CDR3 in amino acids: CASSLGGRAIQETQYF. The CDR3 DNA reads as TGTGCCAGCAGCTTAGGAGGCCGAGCGATACAAGAGACCCAGTACTTC. The full variable domain, its missing parts supplied by reference TRBV7-7 and TRBJ2-5, is GAGVSQSPRYKVTKRGQDVTLRCDPISSHATLYWYQQALGQGPEFLTYFNYEAQPDKSGLPSDRFSAERPEGSISTLTIQRTEQRDSAMYRCASSLGGRAIQETQYFGPGTRLLVL.

This rearrangement joins TRBV30 to TRBJ1-4; D not certain. Germline lookup yields CDR1 GTSNPN and CDR2 SVGIG (reference sequence). V lost 6 bases, J lost 0 bases, and 11 bases lay in between. The CDR3 extends over 14 amino acids. The CDR3 bases are TGTGCCTGTTTTCCAGAAGCAACTAATGAAAAACTGTTTTTT. Protein: CACFPEATNEKLFF.

The chain employs TRBV30 and TRBJ2-1; no definite D call. This CDR3 has 14 amino acids. Germline CDR1 reads GTSNPN; CDR2 reads SVGIG (reference sequence). Trimming stripped 5 bases from V and 0 bases from J, with 11 bases between. The CDR3 bases are TGTGCCTGGCATCGGGTCCCCTCCTACAATGAGCAGTTCTTC. This codes for CAWHRVPSYNEQFF.

A note on this clone: The DNA is left out, because the CDR3 cannot be placed on it with certainty; the CDR3 is given as TCRdb lists it. The gene calls are TRBV21-1 and TRBJ2-5; TRBD2, the table's D call, lacks a check against the DNA. TRBV21-1 is described as a pseudogene. The CDR3 is made up of 17 amino acids, end residues included. CDR3 in amino acids: CASSKAPQGVGEGTQYF.

V usage is TRBV7-6 and J usage is TRBJ1-4; D uncertain. Germline CDR1 reads SGHVS; CDR2 reads FNYEAQ. V shed 1 base and J shed 4 bases, with 4 bases lying between them. This CDR3 contains 13 residues. CDR3 amino acids: CASSLVFNEKLFF. CDR3 nucleotide sequence: TGTGCCAGCAGCTTAGTATTTAATGAAAAACTGTTTTTT.